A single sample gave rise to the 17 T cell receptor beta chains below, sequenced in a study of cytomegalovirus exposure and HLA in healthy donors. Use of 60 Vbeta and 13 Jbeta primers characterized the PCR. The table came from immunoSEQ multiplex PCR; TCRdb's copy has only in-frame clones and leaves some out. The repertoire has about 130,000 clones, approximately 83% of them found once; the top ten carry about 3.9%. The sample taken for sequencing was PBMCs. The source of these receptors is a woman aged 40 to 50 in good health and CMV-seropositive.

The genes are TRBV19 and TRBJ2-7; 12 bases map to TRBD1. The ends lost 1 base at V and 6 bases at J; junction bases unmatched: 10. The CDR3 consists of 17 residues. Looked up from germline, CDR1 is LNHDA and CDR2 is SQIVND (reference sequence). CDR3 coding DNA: TGTGCCAGTAGTATAGCCCCCTTGGGGACAGGGGGCAGCGAGCAGTACTTC. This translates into CASSIAPLGTGGSEQYF.

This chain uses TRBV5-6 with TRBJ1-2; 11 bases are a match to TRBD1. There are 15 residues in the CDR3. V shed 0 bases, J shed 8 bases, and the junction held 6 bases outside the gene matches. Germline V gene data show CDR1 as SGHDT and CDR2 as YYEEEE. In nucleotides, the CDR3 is TGTGCCAGCAGCTTGGTAGGACAGGGGGCGACCGGCTACACCTTC. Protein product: CASSLVGQGATGYTF.

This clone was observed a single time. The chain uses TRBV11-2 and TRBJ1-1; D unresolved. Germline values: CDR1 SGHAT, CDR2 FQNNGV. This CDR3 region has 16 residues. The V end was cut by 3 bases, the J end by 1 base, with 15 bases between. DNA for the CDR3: TGTGCCAGCAGCTTTTCGCGCTCCCCGAGGAACACTGAAGCTTTCTTT. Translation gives CASSFSRSPRNTEAFF.

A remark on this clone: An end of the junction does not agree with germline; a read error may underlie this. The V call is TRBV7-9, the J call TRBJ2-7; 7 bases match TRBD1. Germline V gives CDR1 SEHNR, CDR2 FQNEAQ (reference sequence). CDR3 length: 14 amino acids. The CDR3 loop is CSSSSRAGGYEQYF. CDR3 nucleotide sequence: TGTTCCAGCAGCTCCCGGGCAGGGGGCTACGAGCAGTACTTC.

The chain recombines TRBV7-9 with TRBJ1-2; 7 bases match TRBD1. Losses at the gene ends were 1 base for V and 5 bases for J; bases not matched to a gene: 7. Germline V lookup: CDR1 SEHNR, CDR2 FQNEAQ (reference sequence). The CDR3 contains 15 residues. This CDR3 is CASSLVSLQGYGYTF. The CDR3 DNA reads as TGTGCCAGCAGCTTAGTCAGCCTACAGGGGTATGGCTACACCTTC. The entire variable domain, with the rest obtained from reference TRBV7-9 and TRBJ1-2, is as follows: DTGVSQNPRHKITKRGQNVTFRCDPISEHNRLYWYRQTLGQGPEFLTYFQNEAQLEKSRLLSDRFSAERPKGSFSTLEIQRTEQGDSAMYLCASSLVSLQGYGYTFGSGTRLTVV.

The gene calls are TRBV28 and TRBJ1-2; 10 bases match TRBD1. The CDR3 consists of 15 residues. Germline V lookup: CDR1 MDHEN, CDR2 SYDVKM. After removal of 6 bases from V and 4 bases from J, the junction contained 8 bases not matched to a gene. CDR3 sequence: CASSRTRTGGYGYTF. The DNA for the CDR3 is TGTGCCAGCAGCCGTACTCGGACAGGGGGCTATGGCTACACCTTC.

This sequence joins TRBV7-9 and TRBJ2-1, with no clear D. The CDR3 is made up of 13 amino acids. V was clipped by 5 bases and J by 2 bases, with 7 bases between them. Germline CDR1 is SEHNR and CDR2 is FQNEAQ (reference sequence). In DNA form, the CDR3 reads TGTGCCAGCAGCCCTCTCCCCTACAATGAGCAGTTCTTC. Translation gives CASSPLPYNEQFF. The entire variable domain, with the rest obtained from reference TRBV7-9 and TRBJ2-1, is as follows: DTGVSQNPRHKITKRGQNVTFRCDPISEHNRLYWYRQTLGQGPEFLTYFQNEAQLEKSRLLSDRFSAERPKGSFSTLEIQRTEQGDSAMYLCASSPLPYNEQFFGPGTRLTVL.

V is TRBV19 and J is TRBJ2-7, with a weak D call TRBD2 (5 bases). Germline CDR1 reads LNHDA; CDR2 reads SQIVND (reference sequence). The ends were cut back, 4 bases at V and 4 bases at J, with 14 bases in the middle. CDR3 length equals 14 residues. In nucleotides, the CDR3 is TGTGCCAGTAGTAAGGACTGGGAGCATTACGAGCAGTACTTC. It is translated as CASSKDWEHYEQYF.

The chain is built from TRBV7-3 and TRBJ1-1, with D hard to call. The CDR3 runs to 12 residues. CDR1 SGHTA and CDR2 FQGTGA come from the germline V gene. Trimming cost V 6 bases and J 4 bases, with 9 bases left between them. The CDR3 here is CASRGAATEAFF. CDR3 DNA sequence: TGTGCCAGCAGGGGAGCGGCCACTGAAGCTTTCTTT.

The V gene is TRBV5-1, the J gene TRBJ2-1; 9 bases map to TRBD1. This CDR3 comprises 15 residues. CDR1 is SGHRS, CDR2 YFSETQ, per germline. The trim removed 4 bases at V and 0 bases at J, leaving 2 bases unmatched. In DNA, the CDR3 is TGCGCCAGCAGCCTGGGACAGGGCTCCTACAATGAGCAGTTCTTC. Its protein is CASSLGQGSYNEQFF.

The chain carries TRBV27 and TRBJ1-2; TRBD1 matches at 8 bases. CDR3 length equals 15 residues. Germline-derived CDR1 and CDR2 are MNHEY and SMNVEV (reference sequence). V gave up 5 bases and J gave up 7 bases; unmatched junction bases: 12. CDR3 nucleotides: TGTGCCAGCAGTCAGAGGGCACAGGGGGATTCTGGCTACACCTTC. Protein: CASSQRAQGDSGYTF.

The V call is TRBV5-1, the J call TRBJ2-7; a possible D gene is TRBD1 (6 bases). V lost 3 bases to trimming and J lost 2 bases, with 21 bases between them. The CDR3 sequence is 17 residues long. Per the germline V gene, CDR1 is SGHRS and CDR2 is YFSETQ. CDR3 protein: CASSSLYRVGFPYEQYF. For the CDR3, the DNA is TGCGCCAGCAGCTCCCTCTACAGGGTCGGTTTCCCCTACGAGCAGTACTTC.

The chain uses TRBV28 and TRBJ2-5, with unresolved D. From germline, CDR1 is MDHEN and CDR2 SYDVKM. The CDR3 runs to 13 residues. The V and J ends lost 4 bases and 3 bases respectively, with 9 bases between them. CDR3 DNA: TGTGCCAGCAGTTCGAGACACAAAGAGACCCAGTACTTC. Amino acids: CASSSRHKETQYF.

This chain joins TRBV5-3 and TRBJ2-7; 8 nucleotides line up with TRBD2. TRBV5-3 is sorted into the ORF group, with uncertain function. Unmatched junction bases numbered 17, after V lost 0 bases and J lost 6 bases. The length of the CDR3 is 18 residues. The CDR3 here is CARSLVIRLREARGEQYF. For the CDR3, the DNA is TGTGCCAGAAGCTTGGTAATCCGTTTGCGGGAGGCGAGGGGCGAGCAGTACTTC.

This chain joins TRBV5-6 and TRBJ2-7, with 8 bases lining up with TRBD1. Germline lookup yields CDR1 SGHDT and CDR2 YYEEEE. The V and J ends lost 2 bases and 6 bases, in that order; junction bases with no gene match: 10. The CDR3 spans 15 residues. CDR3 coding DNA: TGTGCCAGCAGCTTTGCGACAGGGGTGGTCTCCGAGCAGTACTTC. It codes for CASSFATGVVSEQYF. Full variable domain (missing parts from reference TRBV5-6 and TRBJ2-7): DAGVTQSPTHLIKTRGQQVTLRCSPKSGHDTVSWYQQALGQGPQFIFQYYEEEERQRGNFPDRFSGHQFPNYSSELNVNALLLGDSALYLCASSFATGVVSEQYFGPGTRLTVT.

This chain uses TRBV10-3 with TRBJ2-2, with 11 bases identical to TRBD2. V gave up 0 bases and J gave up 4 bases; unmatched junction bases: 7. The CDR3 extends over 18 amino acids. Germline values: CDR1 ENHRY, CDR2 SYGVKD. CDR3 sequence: CAISESISGRAITGELFF. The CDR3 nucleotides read TGTGCCATCAGTGAGTCGATTAGCGGGAGGGCGATCACCGGGGAGCTGTTTTTT.

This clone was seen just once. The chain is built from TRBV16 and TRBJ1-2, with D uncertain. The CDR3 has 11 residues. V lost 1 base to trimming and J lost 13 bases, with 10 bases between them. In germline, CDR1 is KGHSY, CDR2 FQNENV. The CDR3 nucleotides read TGTGCCAGCAGCCAATTAGACTCTCTCACCTTC. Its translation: CASSQLDSLTF.